This T cell receptor beta chain is drawn from a study of shared clonotypes between healthy human individuals. About this clone: Its antigen is not identified.

The CDR3 has 13 residues. Trimming took off 5 bases at V and 4 bases at J, with 9 bases between the two ends. Germline CDR1 LNHDA, CDR2 SQIVND (reference sequence). Study results and caveats: Between a few donors, naive CD4 clonotypes were shared at a level of approximately 5%. Sample collection involved blood only; tissue repertoires are likely different.

Sequenced by immunoSEQ multiplex PCR; TCRdb stores in-frame clones only, minus some. The repertoire consists of about 1.1 million clones, with around three quarters occurring once and the leading ten covering about 0.89%. The origin of this receptor is a man in his late teens or twenties in good health. Some clones in this sample may be carry-over from other donors' samples. The sequencing input was memory CD4+ T cells from PBMCs. Subset meaning: CD45RA-negative fraction. This sequence joins TRBV19 and TRBJ2-1, with a possible D match to TRBD2 (5 bases). CDR3: CASSFRDYNEQFF. The CDR3 region has the DNA TGTGCCAGTAGTTTCCGGGATTACAATGAGCAGTTCTTC.